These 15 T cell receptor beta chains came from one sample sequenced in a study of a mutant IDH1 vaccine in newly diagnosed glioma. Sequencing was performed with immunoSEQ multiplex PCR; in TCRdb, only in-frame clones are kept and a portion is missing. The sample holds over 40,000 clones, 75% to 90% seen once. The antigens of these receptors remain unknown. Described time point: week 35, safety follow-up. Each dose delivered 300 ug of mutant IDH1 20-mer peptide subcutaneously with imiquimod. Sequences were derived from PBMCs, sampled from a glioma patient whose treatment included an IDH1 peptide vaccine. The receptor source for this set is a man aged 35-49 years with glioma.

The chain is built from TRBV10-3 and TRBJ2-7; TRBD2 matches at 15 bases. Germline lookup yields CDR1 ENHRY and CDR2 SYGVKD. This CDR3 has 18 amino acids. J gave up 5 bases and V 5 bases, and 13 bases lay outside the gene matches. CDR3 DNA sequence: TGTGCCATCAGTACAGGGACTAGCGGGAGGACCTCCGCCGACGAGCAGTACTTC. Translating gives CAISTGTSGRTSADEQYF.

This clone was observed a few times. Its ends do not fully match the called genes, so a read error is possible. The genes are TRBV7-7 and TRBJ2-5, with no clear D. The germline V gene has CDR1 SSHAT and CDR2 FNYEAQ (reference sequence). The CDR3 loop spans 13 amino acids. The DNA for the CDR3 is TGTGCTAGCAGCTCCAGGTACCAAGAGACCCAGTACTTC. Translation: CASSSRYQETQYF.

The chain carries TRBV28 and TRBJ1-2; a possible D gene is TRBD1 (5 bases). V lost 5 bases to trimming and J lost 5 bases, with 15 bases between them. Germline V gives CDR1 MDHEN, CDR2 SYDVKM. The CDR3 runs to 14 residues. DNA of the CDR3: TGTGCCAGCAGTGGCGGGGCAGGGCTATATGGCTACACCTTC. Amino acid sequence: CASSGGAGLYGYTF.

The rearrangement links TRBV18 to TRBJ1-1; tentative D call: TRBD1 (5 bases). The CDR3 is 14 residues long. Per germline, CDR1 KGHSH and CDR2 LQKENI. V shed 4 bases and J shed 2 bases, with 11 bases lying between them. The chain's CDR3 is CASSRAGVNTEAFF. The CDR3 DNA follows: TGTGCCAGCTCACGAGCGGGGGTTAACACTGAAGCTTTCTTT.

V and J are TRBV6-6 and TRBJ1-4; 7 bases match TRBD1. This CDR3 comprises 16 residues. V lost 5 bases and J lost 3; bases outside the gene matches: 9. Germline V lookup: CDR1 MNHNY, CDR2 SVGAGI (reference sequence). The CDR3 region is CASSTNEGAANEKLFF. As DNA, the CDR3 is TGTGCCAGCAGTACTAATGAGGGGGCAGCTAATGAAAAACTGTTTTTT.

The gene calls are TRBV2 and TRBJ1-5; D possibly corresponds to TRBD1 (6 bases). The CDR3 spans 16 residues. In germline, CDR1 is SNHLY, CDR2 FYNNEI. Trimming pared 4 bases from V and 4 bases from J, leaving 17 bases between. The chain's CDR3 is CASSVGTGTRNQPQHF. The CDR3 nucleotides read TGTGCCAGCAGTGTGGGGACCGGGACACGGAATCAGCCCCAGCATTTT.

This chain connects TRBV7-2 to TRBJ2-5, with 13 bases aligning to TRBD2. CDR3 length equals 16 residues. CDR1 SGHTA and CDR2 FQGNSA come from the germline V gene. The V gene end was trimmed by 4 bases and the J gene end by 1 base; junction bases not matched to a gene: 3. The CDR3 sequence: CASSSLAGGAQETQYF. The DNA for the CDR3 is TGTGCCAGCAGCTCACTAGCGGGAGGGGCCCAAGAGACCCAGTACTTC.

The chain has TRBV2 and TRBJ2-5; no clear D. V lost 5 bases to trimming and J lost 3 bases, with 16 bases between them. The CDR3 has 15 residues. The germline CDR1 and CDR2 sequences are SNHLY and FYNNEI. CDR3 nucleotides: TGTGCCAGCAGTCCCCAGCAGGTTCCGGAAGAGACCCAGTACTTC. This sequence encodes CASSPQQVPEETQYF.

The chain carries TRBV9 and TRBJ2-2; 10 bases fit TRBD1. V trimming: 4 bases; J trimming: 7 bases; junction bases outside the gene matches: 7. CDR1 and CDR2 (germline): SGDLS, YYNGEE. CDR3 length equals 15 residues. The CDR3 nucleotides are TGTGCCAGCAGCCCCGGGACAGGGGTTGGCGGGGAGCTGTTTTTT. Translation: CASSPGTGVGGELFF.

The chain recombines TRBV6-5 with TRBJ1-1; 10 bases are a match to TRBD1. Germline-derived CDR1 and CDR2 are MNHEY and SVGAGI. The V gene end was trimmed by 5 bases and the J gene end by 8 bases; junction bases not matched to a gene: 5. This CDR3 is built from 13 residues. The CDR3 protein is CASSTWDRGEAFF. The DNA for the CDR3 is TGTGCCAGCAGTACCTGGGACAGGGGCGAAGCTTTCTTT.

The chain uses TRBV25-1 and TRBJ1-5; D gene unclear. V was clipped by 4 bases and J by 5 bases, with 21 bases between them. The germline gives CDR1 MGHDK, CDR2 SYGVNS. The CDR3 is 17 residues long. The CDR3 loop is CASSATLMTTHHQPQHF. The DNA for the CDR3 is TGTGCCAGCAGTGCCACCTTGATGACGACTCATCATCAGCCCCAGCATTTT. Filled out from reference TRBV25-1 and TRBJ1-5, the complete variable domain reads EADIYQTPRYLVIGTGKKITLECSQTMGHDKMYWYQQDPGMELHLIHYSYGVNSTEKGDLSSESTVSRIRTEHFPLTLESARPSHTSQYLCASSATLMTTHHQPQHFGDGTRLSIL.

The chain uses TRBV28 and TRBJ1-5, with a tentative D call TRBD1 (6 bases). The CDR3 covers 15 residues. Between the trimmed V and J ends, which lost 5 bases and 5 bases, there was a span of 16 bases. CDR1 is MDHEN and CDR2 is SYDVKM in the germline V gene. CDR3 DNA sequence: TGTGCCAGCAGTCGCCCCGGGACAAAGGATCAGCCCCAGCATTTT. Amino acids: CASSRPGTKDQPQHF.

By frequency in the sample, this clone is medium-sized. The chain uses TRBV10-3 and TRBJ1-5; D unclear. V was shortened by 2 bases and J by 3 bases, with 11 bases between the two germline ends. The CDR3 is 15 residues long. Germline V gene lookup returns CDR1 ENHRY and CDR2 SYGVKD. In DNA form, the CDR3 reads TGTGCCATCAGTGAGGTATGGGCGGACAATCAGCCCCAGCATTTT. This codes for CAISEVWADNQPQHF.

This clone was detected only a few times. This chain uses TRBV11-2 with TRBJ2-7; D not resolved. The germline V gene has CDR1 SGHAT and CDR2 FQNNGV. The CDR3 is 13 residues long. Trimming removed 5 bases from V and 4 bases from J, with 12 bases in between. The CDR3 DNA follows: TGTGCCAGCAGCCCCCCCTACGGGTACGAGCAGTACTTC. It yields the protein CASSPPYGYEQYF.

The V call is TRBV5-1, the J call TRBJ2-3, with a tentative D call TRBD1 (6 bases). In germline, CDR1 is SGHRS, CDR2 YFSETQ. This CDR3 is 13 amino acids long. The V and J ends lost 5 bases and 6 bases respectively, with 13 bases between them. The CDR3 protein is CASRQAGVDTQYF. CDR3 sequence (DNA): TGCGCCAGCAGACAAGCAGGGGTTGATACGCAGTATTTT.